These 14 T cell receptor beta chains were sequenced from one sample in a study of beta chain features in type 1 diabetes. TCRB transcripts that were expressed got sequenced, as all of the isolated RNA had been reverse transcribed. Assay used: immunoSEQ multiplex PCR; TCRdb lists only in-frame clones, some missing. The data show 200,000 to 300,000 clones, around 14% seen once. Sample: naive CD4+ T cells from blood. The receptor source for this set is a woman aged 40 to 50 in good health.

The CDR3 loop reads CASSTNSNQPQHF. CDR3 in DNA: TGTGCCAGCTCGACAAATAGCAATCAGCCCCAGCATTTT. The chain employs TRBV18 and TRBJ1-5; D unclear. Germline values: CDR1 KGHSH, CDR2 LQKENI. Trimming took off 6 bases at V and 0 bases at J, with 6 bases between the two ends. The CDR3 has 13 residues. The full variable domain, with the rest looked up from reference TRBV18 and TRBJ1-5, is NAGVMQNPRHLVRRRGQEARLRCSPMKGHSHVYWYRQLPEEGLKFMVYLQKENIIDESGMPKERFSAEFPKEGPSILRIQQVVRGDSAAYFCASSTNSNQPQHFGDGTRLSIL.

The V and J genes are TRBV6-5 and TRBJ2-3, with D possibly being TRBD2 (5 bases). V lost 2 bases and J 2 bases, leaving 8 bases between the germline ends. Germline assignment: CDR1 MNHEY and CDR2 SVGAGI. CDR3 size: 14 residues. The DNA for the CDR3 is TGTGCCAGCAGTTACGACTATTTCACAGATACGCAGTATTTT. It translates to CASSYDYFTDTQYF.

This clone was counted a few times. The chain employs TRBV7-9 and TRBJ1-3, with D hard to call. Germline CDR1 and CDR2: SEHNR and FQNEAQ (reference sequence). The CDR3 consists of 17 residues. The V end lost 2 bases, the J end lost 4 bases, and 18 bases lay between the germline ends. The CDR3 DNA reads as TGTGCCAGCAGCTTACAAAGAGGCGCCGGGATGGGAAACACCATATATTTT. Translated, it gives CASSLQRGAGMGNTIYF. The full variable domain, with the rest looked up from reference TRBV7-9 and TRBJ1-3, is DTGVSQNPRHKITKRGQNVTFRCDPISEHNRLYWYRQTLGQGPEFLTYFQNEAQLEKSRLLSDRFSAERPKGSFSTLEIQRTEQGDSAMYLCASSLQRGAGMGNTIYFGEGSWLTVV.

This chain connects TRBV5-5 to TRBJ2-5, with no clear D. CDR3 size: 12 residues. The V end was cut by 4 bases, the J end by 5 bases, with 9 bases between. The germline V gene has CDR1 SGHKS and CDR2 YYEKEE (reference sequence). The CDR3 DNA sequence: TGTGCCAGCAGCCCTATCATGGAGACCCAGTACTTC. It yields the protein CASSPIMETQYF.

This clone has a handful of counts. The chain carries TRBV7-9 and TRBJ1-2, with a possible D match to TRBD1 (5 bases). Germline V CDR1 and CDR2: SEHNR, FQNEAQ (reference sequence). V was cut by 5 bases and J by 8 bases, with 9 bases left in between. This CDR3 is built from 11 residues. This CDR3 is CASSETAGYTF. The CDR3 DNA follows: TGTGCCAGCAGCGAGACAGCCGGCTACACCTTC.

This chain joins TRBV9 and TRBJ2-7; D is uncertain. The CDR3 spans 14 residues. CDR1 is SGDLS and CDR2 is YYNGEE in the germline V gene. V was pared by 4 bases and J by 2 bases, with 13 bases between. Here the CDR3 reads CASSPRLLAYEQYF. The CDR3, as DNA: TGTGCCAGCAGCCCGCGCCTTCTGGCCTACGAGCAGTACTTC. The full variable domain, its missing parts supplied by reference TRBV9 and TRBJ2-7, is DSGVTQTPKHLITATGQRVTLRCSPRSGDLSVYWYQQSLDQGLQFLIQYYNGEERAKGNILERFSAQQFPDLHSELNLSSLELGDSALYFCASSPRLLAYEQYFGPGTRLTVT.

This clone was picked up a small number of times. This rearrangement joins TRBV9 to TRBJ1-4; 9 bases match TRBD1. Germline V CDR1 and CDR2: SGDLS, YYNGEE. The V and J ends lost 0 bases and 8 bases, in that order; junction bases with no gene match: 5. This CDR3 has 15 amino acids. The CDR3 DNA reads TGTGCCAGCAGCGTAGCAGGGACAGGGCTAGAAAAACTGTTTTTT. Amino acids: CASSVAGTGLEKLFF. Variable domain in full (rest from reference TRBV9 and TRBJ1-4): DSGVTQTPKHLITATGQRVTLRCSPRSGDLSVYWYQQSLDQGLQFLIQYYNGEERAKGNILERFSAQQFPDLHSELNLSSLELGDSALYFCASSVAGTGLEKLFFGSGTQLSVL.

This clone was observed a few times. This chain joins TRBV19 and TRBJ1-1; TRBD1 is a possible D gene (5 bases). This CDR3 spans 14 amino acids. The ends were cut back, 7 bases at V and 0 bases at J, with 12 bases in the middle. CDR1 and CDR2 (germline): LNHDA, SQIVND (reference sequence). The CDR3 region has the DNA TGTGCCAGTAAAGTGGAGGGGATGAACACTGAAGCTTTCTTT. Its translation: CASKVEGMNTEAFF. The full variable domain, in which reference TRBV19 and TRBJ1-1 provide the parts outside the CDR3, is DGGITQSPKYLFRKEGQNVTLSCEQNLNHDAMYWYRQDPGQGLRLIYYSQIVNDFQKGDIAEGYSVSREKKESFPLTVTSAQKNPTAFYLCASKVEGMNTEAFFGQGTRLTVV.

This clone was counted between two and nine times. Here the CDR3 reads CASSYSGQGRETQYF. The CDR3 coding sequence is TGTGCCAGCAGTTACTCAGGGCAGGGGAGAGAGACCCAGTACTTC. V and J are TRBV6-5 and TRBJ2-5; maybe TRBD1 (6 bases). The V gene's germline CDR1 is MNHEY and CDR2 SVGAGI. Trimming cost V 0 bases and J 4 bases, with 12 bases left between them. The CDR3 covers 15 residues.

This chain connects TRBV27 to TRBJ2-5; 12 nucleotides agree with TRBD2. The CDR3 has 14 residues. V dropped 4 bases and J dropped 7; count of bases not matched to a gene: 4. Germline CDR1 reads MNHEY; CDR2 reads SMNVEV (reference sequence). The CDR3, as DNA: TGTGCCAGCAGTTACGCTAGCGGGGGGGGGACCCAGTACTTC. Translated: CASSYASGGGTQYF.

The gene calls are TRBV27 and TRBJ2-5; 12 nucleotides line up with TRBD2. The CDR3 is 15 amino acids. In germline, CDR1 is MNHEY, CDR2 SMNVEV (reference sequence). V trimming: 5 bases; J trimming: 5 bases; junction bases outside the gene matches: 6. Written as DNA, the CDR3 is TGTGCCAGCAGTCCCAGGACTAGCGGGGATGAGACCCAGTACTTC. Residues: CASSPRTSGDETQYF.

This clone was observed a few times. This chain uses TRBV5-1 with TRBJ1-2; D gene unclear. Between the trimmed V and J ends, which lost 7 bases and 4 bases, there was a span of 17 bases. Germline V CDR1 and CDR2: SGHRS, YFSETQ. The CDR3 sequence is 14 residues long. CDR3 in amino acids: CASQSGLTAYGYTF. The CDR3 coding sequence is TGCGCCAGCCAAAGTGGACTGACGGCCTATGGCTACACCTTC.

Written as DNA, the CDR3 is TGCGCCAGCAGCTTGAGGCCAGGGGATGGCTACACCTTC. The encoded protein is CASSLRPGDGYTF. This sequence joins TRBV5-1 and TRBJ1-2, with D possibly being TRBD1 (6 bases). With 1 base removed from V and 6 bases from J, the gap between germline ends came to 10 bases. CDR1 and CDR2 from the germline V gene are SGHRS and YFSETQ. The CDR3 covers 13 residues.

This clone was recorded a few times. The V call is TRBV7-2, the J call TRBJ2-2; D is perhaps TRBD2 (6 bases). Germline CDR1 and CDR2: SGHTA and FQGNSA. V was cut by 4 bases and J by 8 bases, with 11 bases left in between. CDR3 length: 13 amino acids. CDR3 loop: CASSSSGGGELFF. In nucleotides, the CDR3 is TGTGCCAGCAGCTCCTCCGGGGGTGGGGAGCTGTTTTTT.